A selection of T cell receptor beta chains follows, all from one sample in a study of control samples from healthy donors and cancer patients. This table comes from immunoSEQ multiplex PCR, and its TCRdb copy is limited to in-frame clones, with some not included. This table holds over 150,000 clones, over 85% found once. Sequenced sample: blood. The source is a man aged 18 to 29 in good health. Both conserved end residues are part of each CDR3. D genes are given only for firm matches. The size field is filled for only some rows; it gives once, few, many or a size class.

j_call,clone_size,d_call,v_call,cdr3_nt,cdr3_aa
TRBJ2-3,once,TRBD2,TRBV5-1,TGCGCCAGCAGCCTTGGGACTAGCGGGGGACTCACAGATACGCAGTATTTT,CASSLGTSGGLTDTQYF
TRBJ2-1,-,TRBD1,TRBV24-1,TGTGCCACCAGTGATCCGACAGGGGTCGCGAACAATGAGCAGTTCTTC,CATSDPTGVANNEQFF
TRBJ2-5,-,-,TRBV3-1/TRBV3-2,TGTGCCAGCAGCCAAGGTACATCGAGGGGCCAAGAGACCCAGTACTTC,CASSQGTSRGQETQYF
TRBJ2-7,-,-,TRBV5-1,TGCGCCAGCAGCTTGTCTGGCGAGCAGTACTTC,CASSLSGEQYF
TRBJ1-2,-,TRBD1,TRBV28,TGTGCCAGCAGTCCCCCGGACAGGGCCGACGGCTACACCTTC,CASSPPDRADGYTF
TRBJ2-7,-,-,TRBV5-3,TGTGCCAGAAGCTTGAAAATTTCGGCGACCTCCTACGAGCAGTACTTC,CARSLKISATSYEQYF
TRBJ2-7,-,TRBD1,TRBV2,TGTGCCAGCGAGGACAGGGGGCACGAGCAGTACTTC,CASEDRGHEQYF
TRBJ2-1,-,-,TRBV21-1,TGTGCCAGCAGCAAAGACGGAGCAGGGAGAGTCTCCTACAATGAGCAGTTCTTC,CASSKDGAGRVSYNEQFF
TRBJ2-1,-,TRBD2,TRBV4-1,TGCGCCAGCAGCCCCCCCCCTAGCGGCGCCTACAATGAGCAGTTCTTC,CASSPPPSGAYNEQFF
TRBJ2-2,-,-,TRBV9,TGTGCCAGCAGCGTAGGGTGGACCGGGGAGCTGTTTTTT,CASSVGWTGELFF
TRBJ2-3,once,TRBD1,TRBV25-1,TGTGCCAGCAGTGTCGGGACAGGGAGGGCCTCCGGCACAGATACGCAGTATTTT,CASSVGTGRASGTDTQYF
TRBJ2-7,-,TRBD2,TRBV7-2,TGTGCCAGCAGCCCCAGGATAGTACTAGCGGGGGGCTACGAGCAGTACTTC,CASSPRIVLAGGYEQYF
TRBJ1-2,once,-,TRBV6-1,TGTGCCAGCAGTGAACAGAACTATGGCTACACCTTC,CASSEQNYGYTF
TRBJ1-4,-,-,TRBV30,TGTGCCTGGAGAGGAGGAGCTAATGAAAAACTGTTTTTT,CAWRGGANEKLFF
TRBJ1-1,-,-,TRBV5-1,TGCGCCAGCAGCTTGAGGTTGGGTCCATACACTGAAGCTTTCTTT,CASSLRLGPYTEAFF
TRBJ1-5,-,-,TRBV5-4,TGTGCCAGCAGCTCGCGGGGGGTTGGGGACGATCAGCCCCAGCATTTT,CASSSRGVGDDQPQHF
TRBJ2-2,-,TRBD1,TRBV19,TGTGCCAGTAGTATTAGGGGACAGGGGAACACCGGGGAGCTGTTTTTT,CASSIRGQGNTGELFF
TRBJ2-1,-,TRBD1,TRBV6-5,TGTGCCAGCAGTCGACAGGGATTGAACAATGAGCAGTTCTTC,CASSRQGLNNEQFF
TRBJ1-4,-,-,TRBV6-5,TGTGCCAGCAGTTTGACCATCGGGACTTCCGGGGAAAAACTGTTTTTT,CASSLTIGTSGEKLFF
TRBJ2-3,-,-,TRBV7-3,TGTGCCAGCAGCCCTACAGGGCCCACAGATACGCAGTATTTT,CASSPTGPTDTQYF
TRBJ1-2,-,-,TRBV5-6,TGTGCCAGCAGCTTACAGGAAAACTATGGCTACACCTTC,CASSLQENYGYTF
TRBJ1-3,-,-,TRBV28,TGTGCCAGCAGGCCTCAGAGTTCCGGAAACACCATATATTTT,CASRPQSSGNTIYF
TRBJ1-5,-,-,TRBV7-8,TGTGCCAGCAGCTTAGTCAGCGCAAGTAGGCCGCATTTT,CASSLVSASRPHF
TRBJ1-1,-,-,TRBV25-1,TGTGCCAGCAGTGATTTTGGGACACCGAACACTGAAGCTTTCTTT,CASSDFGTPNTEAFF
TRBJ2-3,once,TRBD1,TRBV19,TGTGCCAGTAGCCCTGAAACAGGGGCCCCCACAGATACGCAGTATTTT,CASSPETGAPTDTQYF
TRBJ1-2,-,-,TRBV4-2,TGTGCCAGCAGCCCCGTGCCTTACGGGGGAGACTATGGCTACACCTTC,CASSPVPYGGDYGYTF
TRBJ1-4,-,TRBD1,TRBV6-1,TGTGCCAGCAGTGTAAGGTGGGACAGCTCTAATGAAAAACTGTTTTTT,CASSVRWDSSNEKLFF
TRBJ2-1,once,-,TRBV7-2,TGTGCCAGCAGCTTAGATCCAGGGGCCTACAATGAGCAGTTCTTC,CASSLDPGAYNEQFF
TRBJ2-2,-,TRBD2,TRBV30,TGTGCCTGTCCCGGACTAGCGGGGATTACCGGGGAGCTGTTTTTT,CACPGLAGITGELFF
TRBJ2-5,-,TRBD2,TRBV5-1,TGCGCCAGCAGCTTGGCGGCTAGCGGGGGCCAAGAGACCCAGTACTTC,CASSLAASGGQETQYF
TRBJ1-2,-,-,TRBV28,TGTGCCAGCAGTTTGGGAAGTCGTGGCTACACCTTC,CASSLGSRGYTF
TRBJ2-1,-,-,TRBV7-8,TGTGCCAGCCATGGACGGGTTCGGGATGAGCAGTTCTTC,CASHGRVRDEQFF
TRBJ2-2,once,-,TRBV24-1,TGTGCCACCAGTGATTGGGGGTTGGCGAACACCGGGGAGCTGTTTTTT,CATSDWGLANTGELFF
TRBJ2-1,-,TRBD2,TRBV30,TGTGCCTGGAATGGGCTAGCGGTATACAATGAGCAGTTCTTC,CAWNGLAVYNEQFF
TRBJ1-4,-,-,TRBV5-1,TGCGCCAGCAGCTTGGACGGGACGTCAACTAATGAAAAACTGTTTTTT,CASSLDGTSTNEKLFF
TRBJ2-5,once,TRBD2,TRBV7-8,TGTGCCAGCAGCTCACTTGGGGGTAGCGGGGTAAAGACCCAGTACTTC,CASSSLGGSGVKTQYF
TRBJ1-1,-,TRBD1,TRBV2,TGTGCCGGGGACAGGGAATTGAACACTGAAGCTTTCTTT,CAGDRELNTEAFF
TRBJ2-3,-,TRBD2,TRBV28,TGTGCCAGCAGCATTAGCGGGGCCACAGATACGCAGTATTTT,CASSISGATDTQYF
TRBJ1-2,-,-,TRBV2,TGTGCCAGCAGTGAAGAGGGTGGCTACACCTTC,CASSEEGGYTF
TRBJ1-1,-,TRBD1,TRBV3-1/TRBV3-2,TGTGCCAGCAGCCTCGATGGGACAGGGGGCCTGAACACTGAAGCTTTCTTT,CASSLDGTGGLNTEAFF
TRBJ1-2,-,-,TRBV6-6,TGTGCCAGCAGTCCCATTGGGGGGAGCAATGGCTACACCTTC,CASSPIGGSNGYTF
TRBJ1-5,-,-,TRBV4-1,TGCGCCAGCAGCCCCGAGGGGAGCAATCAGCCCCAGCATTTT,CASSPEGSNQPQHF
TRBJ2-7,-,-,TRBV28,TGTGCCAGCAGTTTATCGGGGCCCTACGAGCAGTACTTC,CASSLSGPYEQYF
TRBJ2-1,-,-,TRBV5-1,TGCGCCAGCAGCTTGGTCGGGGAGAGCTCCTACAATGAGCAGTTCTTC,CASSLVGESSYNEQFF
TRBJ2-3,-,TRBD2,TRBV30,TGTGCCTGGAGTTCCGGGACTAGCGGGGGAACAGATACGCAGTATTTT,CAWSSGTSGGTDTQYF
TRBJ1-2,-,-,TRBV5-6,TGTGCCAGCAGCTTGGGGGTCAGCTATGGCTACACCTTC,CASSLGVSYGYTF
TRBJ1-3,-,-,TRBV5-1,TGCGCCAGCAGCTTGGGAGGGGATGGAAACACCATATATTTT,CASSLGGDGNTIYF
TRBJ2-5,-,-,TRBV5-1,TGCGCCAGCAGCTGGTCCGCTGGCGAGACCCAGTACTTC,CASSWSAGETQYF
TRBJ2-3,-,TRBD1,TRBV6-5,TGTGCCAGCAGTACCAGGGACAGGGGCACAGATACGCAGTATTTT,CASSTRDRGTDTQYF
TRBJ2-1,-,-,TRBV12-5,TGTGCTAGTGGTTCCGTTCTGGGAGTGGTTTCACCTGACAGAAAAAAAACGGGCAATGAGCAGTTCTTC,CASGSVLGVVSPDRKKTGNEQFF
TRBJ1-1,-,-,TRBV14,TGTGCCAGCAGCCAAACAGGGATGAACACTGAAGCTTTCTTT,CASSQTGMNTEAFF
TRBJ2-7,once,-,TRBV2,TGTGCCAGCGGGATCTCGGATTTTTACGAGCAGTACTTC,CASGISDFYEQYF
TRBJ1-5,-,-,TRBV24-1,TGTGCCACCAGTGGACCAGGAGTGGAGGGGCCCCAGCATTTT,CATSGPGVEGPQHF